The source of this T cell receptor (beta chain) is a study of Graves' ophthalmopathy and Graves' hyperthyroidism. Background on the study: No treatment had been given when peripheral blood was collected at initial diagnosis. Study-level findings and limits: Blood samples also showed most expanded thyroid clonotypes exceeding 0.001 frequency.

This clonotype occurred many times. Its antigen is undetermined. Amplification of TCR beta CDR3 regions used RNA transcripts. The authors performed first-round RT-PCR with HTBI primers and then a second-round multiplex PCR. TCRdb fed the multiplex PCR reads into MiXCR, producing one record per CDR3 protein. The top ten hold over 8% of the sample, which has roughly 500,000 distinct CDR3 sequences, roughly 14% seen once. Germline CDR1 reads MNHNS; CDR2 reads SASEGT. This CDR3 region has 13 residues. With 7 bases removed from V and 1 base from J, the gap between germline ends came to 11 bases. CAS ≥3, NOSPECS ≥4, moderate-to-severe activity and duration under 3 months marked donors with ophthalmopathy. The PBMC fraction was derived from around 10 ml of fresh peripheral blood.

V usage is TRBV6-1 and J usage is TRBJ2-7; D gene unclear. The receptor was derived from a woman between 25 and 40 years old with Graves' ophthalmopathy. The sample taken for sequencing was blood. The CDR3 reads CASTSDISYEQYF. CDR3 sequence (DNA): TGTGCCAGCACAAGCGACATTTCCTACGAGCAGTACTTC.